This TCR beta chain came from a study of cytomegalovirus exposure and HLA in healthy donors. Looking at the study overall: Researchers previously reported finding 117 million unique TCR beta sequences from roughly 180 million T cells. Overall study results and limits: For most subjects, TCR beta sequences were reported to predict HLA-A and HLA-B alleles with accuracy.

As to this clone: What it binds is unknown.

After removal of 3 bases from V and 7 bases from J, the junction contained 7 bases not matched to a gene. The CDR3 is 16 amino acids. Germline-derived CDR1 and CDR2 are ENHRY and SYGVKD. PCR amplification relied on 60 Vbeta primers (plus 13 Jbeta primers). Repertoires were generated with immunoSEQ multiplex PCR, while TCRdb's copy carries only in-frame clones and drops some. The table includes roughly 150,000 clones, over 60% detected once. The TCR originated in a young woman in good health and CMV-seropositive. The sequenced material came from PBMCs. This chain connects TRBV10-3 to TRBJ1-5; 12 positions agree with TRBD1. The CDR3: CAISDQGQGAGQPQHF. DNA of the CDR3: TGTGCCATCAGTGACCAGGGACAGGGGGCTGGGCAGCCCCAGCATTTT.